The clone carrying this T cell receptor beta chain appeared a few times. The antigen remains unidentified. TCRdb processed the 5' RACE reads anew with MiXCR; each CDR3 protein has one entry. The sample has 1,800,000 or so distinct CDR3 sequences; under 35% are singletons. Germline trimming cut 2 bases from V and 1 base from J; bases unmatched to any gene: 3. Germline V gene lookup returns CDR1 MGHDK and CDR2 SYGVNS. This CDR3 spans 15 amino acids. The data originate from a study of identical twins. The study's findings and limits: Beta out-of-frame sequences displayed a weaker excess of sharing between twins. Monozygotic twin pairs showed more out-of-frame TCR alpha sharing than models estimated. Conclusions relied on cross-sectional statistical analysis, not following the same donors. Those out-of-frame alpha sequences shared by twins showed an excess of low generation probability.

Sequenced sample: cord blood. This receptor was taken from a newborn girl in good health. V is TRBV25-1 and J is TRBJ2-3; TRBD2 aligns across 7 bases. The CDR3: CASSEKREGTDTQYF. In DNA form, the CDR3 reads TGTGCCAGCAGTGAAAAACGGGAGGGCACAGATACGCAGTATTTT.